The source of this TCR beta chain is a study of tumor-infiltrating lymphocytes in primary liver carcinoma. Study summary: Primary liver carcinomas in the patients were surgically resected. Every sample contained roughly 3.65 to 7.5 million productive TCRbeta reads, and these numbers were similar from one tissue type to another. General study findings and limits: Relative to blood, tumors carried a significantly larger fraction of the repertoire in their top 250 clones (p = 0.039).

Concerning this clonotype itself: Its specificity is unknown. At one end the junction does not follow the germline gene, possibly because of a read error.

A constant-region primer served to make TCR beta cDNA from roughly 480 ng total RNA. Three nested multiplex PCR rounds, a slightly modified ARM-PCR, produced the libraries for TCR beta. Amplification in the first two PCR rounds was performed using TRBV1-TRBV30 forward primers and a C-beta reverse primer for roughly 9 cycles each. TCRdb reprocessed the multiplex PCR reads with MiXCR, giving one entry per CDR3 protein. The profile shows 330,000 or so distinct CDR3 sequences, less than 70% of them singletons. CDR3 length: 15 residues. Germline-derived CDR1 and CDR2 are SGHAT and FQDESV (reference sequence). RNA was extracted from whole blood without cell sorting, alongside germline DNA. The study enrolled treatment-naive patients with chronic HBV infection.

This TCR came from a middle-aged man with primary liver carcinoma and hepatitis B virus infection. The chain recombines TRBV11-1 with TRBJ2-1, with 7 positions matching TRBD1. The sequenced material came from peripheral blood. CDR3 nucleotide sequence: TGTACCAGCAGCTTAGCGACAGGGTTGGGCAATGAGCAGTTCTTC. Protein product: CTSSLATGLGNEQFF.